The clone carrying this T cell receptor beta chain was recorded at least ten times. Its antigen is still unknown. TCR beta CDR3 sequences were amplified from RNA transcripts. HTBI primers were used for first-round RT-PCR of the TCR CDR3. Each CDR3 protein gets one entry after TCRdb re-called the multiplex PCR reads with MiXCR. The sample consists of 600,000 to 700,000 distinct CDR3 sequences, about 15% of them appearing once. This CDR3 spans 13 amino acids. The germline V gene encodes CDR1 KGHDR and CDR2 SFDVKD. V lost 3 bases and J lost 4, with 8 bases in between. This entry comes from a study of T cells in Graves' hyperthyroidism and ophthalmopathy. Findings and caveats of the study: The blood repertoire included most of the expanded thyroid clonotypes above 0.001.

Sample: blood. The chain links TRBV24-1 to TRBJ1-1; maybe TRBD1 (6 bases). The source is a woman aged 40 to 50 with Graves' ophthalmopathy. The CDR3 DNA reads TGTGCCACCAGTGATCTAGGGGGCACTGAAGCTTTCTTT. Translating it yields CATSDLGGTEAFF.